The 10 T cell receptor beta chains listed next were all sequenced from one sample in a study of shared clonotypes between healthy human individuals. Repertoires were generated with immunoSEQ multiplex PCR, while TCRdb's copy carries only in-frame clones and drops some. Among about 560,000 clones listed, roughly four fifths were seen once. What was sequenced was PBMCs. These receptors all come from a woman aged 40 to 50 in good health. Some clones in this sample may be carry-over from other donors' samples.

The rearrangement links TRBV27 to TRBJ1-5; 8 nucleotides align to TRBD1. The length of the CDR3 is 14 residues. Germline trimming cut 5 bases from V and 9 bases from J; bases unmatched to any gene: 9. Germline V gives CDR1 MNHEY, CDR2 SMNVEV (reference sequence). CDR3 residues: CASSKGQGEWPQHF. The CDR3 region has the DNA TGTGCCAGCAGTAAAGGACAGGGTGAATGGCCCCAGCATTTT.

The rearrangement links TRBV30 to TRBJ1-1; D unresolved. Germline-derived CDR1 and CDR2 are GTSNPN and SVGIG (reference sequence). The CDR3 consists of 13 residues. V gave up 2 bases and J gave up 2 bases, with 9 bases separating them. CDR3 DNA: TGTGCCTGGAGTTACAGTGGCAACACTGAAGCTTTCTTT. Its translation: CAWSYSGNTEAFF.

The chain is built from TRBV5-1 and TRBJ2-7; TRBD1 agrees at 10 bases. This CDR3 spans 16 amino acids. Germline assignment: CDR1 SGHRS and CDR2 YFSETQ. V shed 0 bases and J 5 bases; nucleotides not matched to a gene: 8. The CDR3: CASSLASGQGLNEQYF. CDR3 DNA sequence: TGCGCCAGCAGCTTGGCCTCGGGACAGGGGTTGAACGAGCAGTACTTC. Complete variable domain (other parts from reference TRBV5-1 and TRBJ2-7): KAGVTQTPRYLIKTRGQQVTLSCSPISGHRSVSWYQQTPGQGLQFLFEYFSETQRNKGNFPGRFSGRQFSNSRSEMNVSTLELGDSALYLCASSLASGQGLNEQYFGPGTRLTVT.

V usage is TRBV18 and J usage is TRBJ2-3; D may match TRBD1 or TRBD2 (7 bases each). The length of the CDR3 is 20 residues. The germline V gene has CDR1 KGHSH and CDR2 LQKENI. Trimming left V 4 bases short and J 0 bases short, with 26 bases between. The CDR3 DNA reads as TGTGCCAGCTCACTTGACAGGGCTCACCGCGGGAGTTTGAGCACAGATACGCAGTATTTT. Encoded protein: CASSLDRAHRGSLSTDTQYF.

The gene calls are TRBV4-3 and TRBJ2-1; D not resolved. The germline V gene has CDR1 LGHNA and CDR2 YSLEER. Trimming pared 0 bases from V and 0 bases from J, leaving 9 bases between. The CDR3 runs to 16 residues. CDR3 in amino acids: CASSQDPKVSYNEQFF. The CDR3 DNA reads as TGCGCCAGCAGCCAAGATCCCAAGGTCTCCTACAATGAGCAGTTCTTC.

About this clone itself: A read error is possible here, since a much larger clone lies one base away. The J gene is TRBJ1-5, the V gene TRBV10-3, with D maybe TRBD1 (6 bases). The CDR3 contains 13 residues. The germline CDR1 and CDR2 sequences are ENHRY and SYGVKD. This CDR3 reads CAISERGHQPRHF. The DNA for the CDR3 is TGTGCCATCAGTGAGCGGGGGCATCAGCCCCGGCATTTT.

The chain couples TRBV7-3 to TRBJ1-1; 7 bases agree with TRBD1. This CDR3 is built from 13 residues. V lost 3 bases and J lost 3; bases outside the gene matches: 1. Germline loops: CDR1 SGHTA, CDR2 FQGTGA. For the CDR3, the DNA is TGTGCCAGCAGCTTCCAGGGGGACACTGAAGCTTTCTTT. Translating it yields CASSFQGDTEAFF.

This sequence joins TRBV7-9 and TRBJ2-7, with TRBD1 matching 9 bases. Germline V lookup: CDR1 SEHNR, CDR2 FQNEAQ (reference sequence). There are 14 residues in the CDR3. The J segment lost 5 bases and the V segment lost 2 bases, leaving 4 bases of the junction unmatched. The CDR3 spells CASSLMDRGHEQYF. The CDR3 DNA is TGTGCCAGCAGCTTAATGGACAGGGGCCACGAGCAGTACTTC.

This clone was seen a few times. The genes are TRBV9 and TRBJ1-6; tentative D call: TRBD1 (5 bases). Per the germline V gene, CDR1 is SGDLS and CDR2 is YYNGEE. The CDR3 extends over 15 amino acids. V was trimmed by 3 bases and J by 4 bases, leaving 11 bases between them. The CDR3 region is CASSAGRSYNSPLHF. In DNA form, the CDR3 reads TGTGCCAGCAGCGCAGGGAGGTCTTATAATTCACCCCTCCACTTT. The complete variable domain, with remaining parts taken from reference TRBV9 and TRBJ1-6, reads DSGVTQTPKHLITATGQRVTLRCSPRSGDLSVYWYQQSLDQGLQFLIQYYNGEERAKGNILERFSAQQFPDLHSELNLSSLELGDSALYFCASSAGRSYNSPLHFGNGTRLTVT.

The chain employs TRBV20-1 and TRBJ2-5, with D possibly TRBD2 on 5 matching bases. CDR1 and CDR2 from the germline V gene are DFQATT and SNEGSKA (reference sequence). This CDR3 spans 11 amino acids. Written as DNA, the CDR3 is TGCAGGGTGGAGGTCCAAGAGACCCAGTACTTC. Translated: CRVEVQETQYF.